In this sample, the clone carrying this TCR beta chain turned up a few times. This sample was taken from a study of blood T cell repertoires in COVID-19. About the research overall: The United States, Italy and Spain provided the acute and convalescent COVID-19 samples. T cells, B-cell-depleted T cells, or PBMCs provided the cDNA or gDNA that served as material.

Sequenced by immunoSEQ multiplex PCR; TCRdb stores in-frame clones only, minus some. The repertoire holds 80,000 to 100,000 clones, with 88% as singletons. The receptor's source is a man aged 50 to 60 with COVID-19, enrolled during active disease. Sample: peripheral blood.

The chain's CDR3 is CASSIYSSYNSPLHF. CDR3 in DNA: TGTGCCAGTAGTATCTACAGCTCCTATAATTCACCCCTCCACTTT. This rearrangement joins TRBV19 to TRBJ1-6; D is unresolved. Germline CDR1 and CDR2: LNHDA and SQIVND (reference sequence). V was clipped by 3 bases and J by 0 bases, with 6 bases between them. The CDR3 has 15 amino acids.